This T cell receptor (beta chain) originates from a study of shared clonotypes between healthy human individuals. Clones were sequenced by immunoSEQ multiplex PCR, and TCRdb holds only the in-frame ones, with some missing. This table has about 470,000 clones, roughly 83% appearing once. The CDR3 has 15 amino acids. With 4 bases clipped from V and 3 bases from J, the junction kept 8 bases outside the gene matches. Germline CDR1 is SGHNT and CDR2 is YYREEE (reference sequence). This receptor was identified in a woman between 40 and 50 years old in good health. Some clones in this sample may be carry-over from other donors' samples. The V and J genes are TRBV5-4 and TRBJ2-7, with 9 bases lining up with TRBD2. Sequenced material: PBMCs. CDR3 bases: TGTGCCAGCAGCCTGGCGGGAGGGCCGGGCTACGAGCAGTACTTC. Amino acid sequence: CASSLAGGPGYEQYF.